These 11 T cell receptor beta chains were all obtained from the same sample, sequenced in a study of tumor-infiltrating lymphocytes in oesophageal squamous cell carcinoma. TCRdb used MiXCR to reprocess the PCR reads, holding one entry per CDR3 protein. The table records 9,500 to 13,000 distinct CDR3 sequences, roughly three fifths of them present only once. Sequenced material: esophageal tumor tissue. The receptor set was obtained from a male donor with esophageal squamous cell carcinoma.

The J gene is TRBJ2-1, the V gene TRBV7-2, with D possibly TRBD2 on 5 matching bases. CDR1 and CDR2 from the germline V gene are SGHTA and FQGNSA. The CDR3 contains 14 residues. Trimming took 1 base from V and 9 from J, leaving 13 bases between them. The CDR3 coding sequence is TGTGCCAGCAGCTTAGAGCGGCAGGCCGGTGAGCAGTTCTTC. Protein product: CASSLERQAGEQFF.

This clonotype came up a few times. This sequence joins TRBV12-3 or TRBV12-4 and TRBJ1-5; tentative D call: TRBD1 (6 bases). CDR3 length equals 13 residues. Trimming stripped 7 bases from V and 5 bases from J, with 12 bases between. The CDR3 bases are TGTGCCAGCAAGTCGAAGGGGGATCAGCCCCAGCATTTT. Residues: CASKSKGDQPQHF.

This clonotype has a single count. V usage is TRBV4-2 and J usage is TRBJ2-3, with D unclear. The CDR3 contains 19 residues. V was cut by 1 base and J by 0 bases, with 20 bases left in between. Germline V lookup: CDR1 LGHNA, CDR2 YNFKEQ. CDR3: CASSQAFRPGDGSTDTQYF. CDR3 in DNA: TGTGCCAGCAGCCAAGCCTTCCGCCCAGGTGATGGTAGCACAGATACGCAGTATTTT.

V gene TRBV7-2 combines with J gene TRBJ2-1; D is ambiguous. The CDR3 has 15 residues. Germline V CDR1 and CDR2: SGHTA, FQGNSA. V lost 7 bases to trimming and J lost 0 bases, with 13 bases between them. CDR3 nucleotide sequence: TGTGCCAGCACTCGTAATTCGTACTCCTACAATGAGCAGTTCTTC. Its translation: CASTRNSYSYNEQFF.

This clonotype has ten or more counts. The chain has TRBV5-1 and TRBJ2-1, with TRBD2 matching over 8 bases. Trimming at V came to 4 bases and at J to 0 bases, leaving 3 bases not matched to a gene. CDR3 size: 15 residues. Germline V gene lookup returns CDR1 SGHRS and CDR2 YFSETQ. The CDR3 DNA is TGCGCCAGCAGCAAAAGCGGGGGCTCCTACAATGAGCAGTTCTTC. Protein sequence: CASSKSGGSYNEQFF. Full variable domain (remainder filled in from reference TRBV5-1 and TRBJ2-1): KAGVTQTPRYLIKTRGQQVTLSCSPISGHRSVSWYQQTPGQGLQFLFEYFSETQRNKGNFPGRFSGRQFSNSRSEMNVSTLELGDSALYLCASSKSGGSYNEQFFGPGTRLTVL.

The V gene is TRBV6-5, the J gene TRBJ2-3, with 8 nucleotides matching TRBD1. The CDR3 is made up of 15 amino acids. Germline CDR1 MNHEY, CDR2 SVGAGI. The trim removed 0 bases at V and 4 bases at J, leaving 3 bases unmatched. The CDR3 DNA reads TGTGCCAGCAGTTACTCGACAGGGGTAGCAGATACGCAGTATTTT. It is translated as CASSYSTGVADTQYF.

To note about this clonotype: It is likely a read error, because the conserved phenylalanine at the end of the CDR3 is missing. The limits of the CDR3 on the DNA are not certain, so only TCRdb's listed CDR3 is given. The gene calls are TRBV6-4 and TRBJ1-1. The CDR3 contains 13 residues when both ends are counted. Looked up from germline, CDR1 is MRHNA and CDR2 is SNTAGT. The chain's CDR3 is CASSQGGTQYFGQ.

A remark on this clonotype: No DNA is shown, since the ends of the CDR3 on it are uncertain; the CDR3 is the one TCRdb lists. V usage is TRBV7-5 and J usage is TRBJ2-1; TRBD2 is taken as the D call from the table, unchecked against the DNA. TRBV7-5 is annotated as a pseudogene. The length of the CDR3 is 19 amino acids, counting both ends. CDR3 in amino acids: CISVPEAKQRDVGTYEQYF.

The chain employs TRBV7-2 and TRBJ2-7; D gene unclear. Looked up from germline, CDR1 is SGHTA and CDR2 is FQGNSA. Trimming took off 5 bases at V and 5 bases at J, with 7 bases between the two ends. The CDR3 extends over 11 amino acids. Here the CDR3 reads CASSPGNEQYF. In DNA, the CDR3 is TGTGCCAGCAGCCCCGGCAACGAGCAGTACTTC.

CDR3 sequence: CASSSGTETYEQYF. CDR3 DNA: TGTGCCAGCAGCTCAGGGACGGAGACCTACGAGCAGTACTTC. The gene calls are TRBV7-2 and TRBJ2-3; D is tentatively TRBD1 or TRBD2 (5 bases each). The J call is in doubt because the DNA end fits TRBJ2-7 better. This CDR3 is 14 amino acids long. Germline CDR1 SGHTA, CDR2 FQGNSA.

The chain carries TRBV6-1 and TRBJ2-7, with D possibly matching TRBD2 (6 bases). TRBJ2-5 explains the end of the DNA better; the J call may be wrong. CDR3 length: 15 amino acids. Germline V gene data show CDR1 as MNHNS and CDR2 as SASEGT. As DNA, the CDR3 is TGTGCCAGCAGTCTAGCGTCCGGGAGAAAAGAGACCCAGTACTTC. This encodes CASSLASGRKETQYF.